Below are 11 T cell receptor beta chains sequenced from a single sample in a study of control samples from healthy donors and cancer patients. Method: immunoSEQ multiplex PCR; TCRdb's copy keeps in-frame clones and lacks some. This sample has 160,000 or so clones, with under 96% found just once. The sample consisted of blood. The receptors were gathered from a woman in her 30s in good health.

The gene calls are TRBV24-1 and TRBJ1-2; no definite D call. CDR1 and CDR2 (germline): KGHDR, SFDVKD. V was shortened by 2 bases and J by 4 bases, with 10 bases between the two germline ends. The CDR3 runs 14 residues. The CDR3: CATSDSMSAYGYTF. DNA for the CDR3: TGTGCCACCAGTGATTCTATGTCTGCCTATGGCTACACCTTC.

This clone was seen more than once but under ten times. The chain recombines TRBV7-3 with TRBJ2-1, with D maybe TRBD2 (5 bases). With 5 bases removed from V and 3 bases from J, the gap between germline ends came to 11 bases. The length of the CDR3 is 14 residues. CDR1 is SGHTA and CDR2 is FQGTGA in the germline V gene. DNA of the CDR3: TGTGCCAGCAGCATAAGCCGGGACTACAATGAGCAGTTCTTC. Translated: CASSISRDYNEQFF.

The chain uses TRBV28 and TRBJ1-5, with 9 nucleotides matching TRBD1. Germline-derived CDR1 and CDR2 are MDHEN and SYDVKM. J was trimmed by 4 bases and V by 10 bases; bases with no gene match: 11. The CDR3 contains 15 residues. CDR3 in DNA: TGTGCCACCGCGGACCTACAGGGGGCAAATCAGCCCCAGCATTTT. Residues: CATADLQGANQPQHF.

This chain joins TRBV9 and TRBJ1-5; D gene ambiguous. Trimming left V 0 bases short and J 5 bases short, with 9 bases between. CDR1 is SGDLS and CDR2 is YYNGEE in the germline V gene. The CDR3 has 14 residues. DNA for the CDR3: TGTGCCAGCAGCGTAGGGGTGATGGATCAGCCCCAGCATTTT. Translated, it gives CASSVGVMDQPQHF.

The gene calls are TRBV27 and TRBJ2-1; D remains unclear. The V and J ends lost 10 bases and 5 bases respectively, with 12 bases between them. The CDR3 loop spans 12 amino acids. The germline CDR1 and CDR2 sequences are MNHEY and SMNVEV (reference sequence). CDR3: CAITNLNNEQFF. The CDR3 DNA reads TGTGCCATCACGAACCTCAACAATGAGCAGTTCTTC.

This rearrangement joins TRBV19 to TRBJ1-5; D is perhaps TRBD1 (6 bases). Germline CDR1 LNHDA, CDR2 SQIVND (reference sequence). The ends were cut back, 3 bases at V and 9 bases at J, with 24 bases in the middle. The CDR3 is made up of 17 amino acids. CDR3 sequence reads: CASSMNSGRGVIRPQHF. CDR3 nucleotide sequence: TGTGCCAGTAGTATGAACTCAGGGAGGGGGGTGATTAGGCCCCAGCATTTT.

The chain carries TRBV7-9 and TRBJ2-7; no clear D. V was cut by 1 base and J by 2 bases, with 9 bases left in between. CDR3 length: 14 residues. Germline V gene sequence: CDR1 SEHNR, CDR2 FQNEAQ (reference sequence). CDR3 DNA: TGTGCCAGCAGCTTAGGCAGTGATACCTACGAGCAGTACTTC. Translation gives CASSLGSDTYEQYF. The full variable domain, rest sourced from reference TRBV7-9 and TRBJ2-7, is DTGVSQNPRHKITKRGQNVTFRCDPISEHNRLYWYRQTLGQGPEFLTYFQNEAQLEKSRLLSDRFSAERPKGSFSTLEIQRTEQGDSAMYLCASSLGSDTYEQYFGPGTRLTVT.

This clone was found once. The rearrangement links TRBV2 to TRBJ1-6; maybe TRBD1 (6 bases). Germline lookup yields CDR1 SNHLY and CDR2 FYNNEI. Trimming removed 3 bases at V and 6 bases at J, with 24 bases between. The CDR3 consists of 19 residues. In DNA form, the CDR3 reads TGTGCCAGCAGTGAGGAGACCGAATCGGGACACCTAGTTAATTCACCCCTCCACTTT. Its protein product is CASSEETESGHLVNSPLHF.

This clone was seen just once. V gene TRBV25-1 combines with J gene TRBJ1-6; D is unclear. The CDR3 contains 15 residues. Trimming cost V 1 base and J 7 bases, with 11 bases left between them. Germline V gives CDR1 MGHDK, CDR2 SYGVNS. CDR3 DNA: TGTGCCAGCAGTGAATTGTTGGCGGGCAATTCACCCCTCCACTTT. It encodes CASSELLAGNSPLHF.

V and J are TRBV7-2 and TRBJ2-1; 12 nucleotides match TRBD2. V was pared by 5 bases and J by 5 bases, with 4 bases of the junction left unmatched. This CDR3 spans 15 amino acids. Germline V CDR1 and CDR2: SGHTA, FQGNSA. The chain's CDR3 is CASSRTSGANNEQFF. The CDR3 nucleotides are TGTGCCAGCAGCAGGACTAGCGGGGCGAACAATGAGCAGTTCTTC. The full variable domain, in which reference TRBV7-2 and TRBJ2-1 provide the parts outside the CDR3, is GAGVSQSPSNKVTEKGKDVELRCDPISGHTALYWYRQSLGQGLEFLIYFQGNSAPDKSGLPSDRFSAERTGGSVSTLTIQRTQQEDSAVYLCASSRTSGANNEQFFGPGTRLTVL.

Points on this clone: Distinct nucleotide sequences in the sample also encode this CDR3. The rearrangement links TRBV5-1 to TRBJ2-7, with 9 nucleotides matching TRBD1. Germline loops: CDR1 SGHRS, CDR2 YFSETQ. The CDR3 spans 15 residues. The V and J ends lost 0 bases and 2 bases, in that order; junction bases with no gene match: 3. DNA of the CDR3: TGCGCCAGCAGCTTGGGGGGACAGGGACCCTACGAGCAGTACTTC. It specifies CASSLGGQGPYEQYF.